The 31 T cell receptor beta chains listed next were all sequenced from one sample in a study of T cells in tumors after PD-1 blockade. Some clones are missing from TCRdb's copy, which holds only in-frame ones; the method was immunoSEQ multiplex PCR. The sample shows a few thousand clones, around 60% of them seen only once. Sample: tumor tissue, taken after anti-PD-1 treatment. Receptors originate from a human donor with basal cell carcinoma.

The chain is built from TRBV18 and TRBJ1-1; D gene unclear. This CDR3 has 14 amino acids. The germline V and J ends were trimmed by 0 bases and 5 bases, with 10 bases remaining between them. Germline assignment: CDR1 KGHSH and CDR2 LQKENI. The CDR3 protein is CASSPPWGWTEAFF. The DNA for the CDR3 is TGTGCCAGCTCACCACCGTGGGGTTGGACTGAAGCTTTCTTT.

This clone rates as large. CDR3 DNA: TGTGCCATCAGACGAGCCGCGACAGACTCCTACAATGAGCAGTTCTTC. It is translated as CAIRRAATDSYNEQFF. The rearrangement uses TRBV10-3 and TRBJ2-1, with D possibly TRBD1 on 5 matching bases. V lost 6 bases to trimming and J lost 0 bases, with 15 bases between them. Germline V gene lookup returns CDR1 ENHRY and CDR2 SYGVKD. This CDR3 has 16 residues.

The chain couples TRBV3-1 (or the pseudogene TRBV3-2) to TRBJ2-1, with 11 positions matching TRBD2. Germline V CDR1 and CDR2: LGHDT, YNNKEL (reference sequence). The CDR3 sequence is 20 residues long. The J segment lost 3 bases and the V segment lost 4 bases, leaving 17 bases of the junction unmatched. The chain's CDR3 is CASSRETSGAEKRGYNEQFF. The CDR3 coding sequence is TGTGCCAGCAGCCGCGAGACTAGCGGGGCCGAGAAGCGAGGCTACAATGAGCAGTTCTTC.

This clone was seen more than once but under ten times. The chain has TRBV3-1 (or the pseudogene TRBV3-2) and TRBJ2-5; no reliable D call. Looked up from germline, CDR1 is LGHDT and CDR2 is YNNKEL (reference sequence). The V end was cut by 7 bases, the J end by 4 bases, with 4 bases between. The CDR3 is 10 amino acids. As DNA, the CDR3 is TGTGCCAGCACCGGAGAGACCCAGTACTTC. It specifies CASTGETQYF.

The chain has TRBV5-5 and TRBJ2-5, with 7 bases lining up with TRBD2. V was pared by 3 bases and J by 5 bases, with 4 bases of the junction left unmatched. Germline CDR1 is SGHKS and CDR2 is YYEKEE (reference sequence). The CDR3 length is 13 residues. The CDR3 coding sequence is TGTGCCAGCAGCTGGGGGGGAACGGAGACCCAGTACTTC. Protein product: CASSWGGTETQYF.

The chain employs TRBV7-9 and TRBJ1-1, with D tentatively TRBD1 (6 bases). The V and J ends lost 0 bases and 3 bases respectively, with 11 bases between them. From germline, CDR1 is SEHNR and CDR2 FQNEAQ (reference sequence). The CDR3 sequence is 15 residues long. The DNA for the CDR3 is TGTGCCAGCAGCTTAGCGGGGGCGATGGACACTGAAGCTTTCTTT. Translation gives CASSLAGAMDTEAFF. Filled out from reference TRBV7-9 and TRBJ1-1, the complete variable domain reads DTGVSQNPRHKITKRGQNVTFRCDPISEHNRLYWYRQTLGQGPEFLTYFQNEAQLEKSRLLSDRFSAERPKGSFSTLEIQRTEQGDSAMYLCASSLAGAMDTEAFFGQGTRLTVV.

The chain employs TRBV5-1 and TRBJ2-5; D remains ambiguous. The ends were cut back, 3 bases at V and 5 bases at J, with 8 bases in the middle. Germline V gives CDR1 SGHRS, CDR2 YFSETQ. This CDR3 spans 12 amino acids. The CDR3 DNA reads TGCGCCAGCAGCTCGCCCTCGGAGACCCAGTACTTC. Its protein product is CASSSPSETQYF.

The chain carries TRBV5-1 and TRBJ1-5, with D possibly being TRBD1 (6 bases). Trimming took 4 bases from V and 3 from J, leaving 8 bases between them. The CDR3 runs to 13 residues. From germline, CDR1 is SGHRS and CDR2 YFSETQ. CDR3 sequence: CASSRDTNQPQHF. CDR3 in DNA: TGCGCCAGCAGCCGGGACACCAATCAGCCCCAGCATTTT.

This sequence joins TRBV30 and TRBJ2-7; D not resolved. CDR1 is GTSNPN, CDR2 SVGIG, per germline (reference sequence). CDR3 size: 11 residues. V was pared by 0 bases and J by 6 bases, with 6 bases between. CDR3 coding DNA: TGTGCCTGGAGTGTACGAGGCGAGCAGTACTTC. This gives the protein CAWSVRGEQYF.

The V call is TRBV27, the J call TRBJ2-1, with 7 bases identical to TRBD2. Per germline, CDR1 MNHEY and CDR2 SMNVEV (reference sequence). The CDR3 contains 15 residues. The ends lost 5 bases at V and 5 bases at J; junction bases unmatched: 9. CDR3: CASSPSAGKHNEQFF. The CDR3 region has the DNA TGTGCCAGCAGTCCCTCAGCGGGAAAACACAATGAGCAGTTCTTC.

The chain couples TRBV15 to TRBJ1-1; D gene ambiguous. V lost 1 base and J lost 5, with 11 bases in between. The germline CDR1 and CDR2 sequences are LNHNV and YYDKDF (reference sequence). This CDR3 is built from 14 residues. The CDR3 is CATSRAGFGTEAFF. The DNA for the CDR3 is TGTGCCACCAGCAGAGCGGGCTTTGGAACTGAAGCTTTCTTT. The variable domain in full, completed from reference TRBV15 and TRBJ1-1, reads DAMVIQNPRYQVTQFGKPVTLSCSQTLNHNVMYWYQQKSSQAPKLLFHYYDKDFNNEADTPDNFQSRRPNTSFCFLDIRSPGLGDTAMYLCATSRAGFGTEAFFGQGTRLTVV.

The gene calls are TRBV5-6 and TRBJ2-3; TRBD2 agrees at 9 bases. V dropped 2 bases and J dropped 7; count of bases not matched to a gene: 8. The CDR3 loop spans 15 amino acids. Germline assignment: CDR1 SGHDT and CDR2 YYEEEE. The DNA for the CDR3 is TGTGCCAGCAGCTTTCTAGCGGGGCACCATAATACGCAGTATTTT. Protein: CASSFLAGHHNTQYF.

The chain is built from TRBV18 and TRBJ2-1; D may be TRBD2 (5 bases). The V end lost 4 bases, the J end lost 2 bases, and 12 bases lay between the germline ends. Germline V CDR1 and CDR2: KGHSH, LQKENI. CDR3 length: 15 amino acids. The CDR3 DNA reads as TGTGCCAGCTCACGGGGTCTAGCCCCCTACAATGAGCAGTTCTTC. This translates into CASSRGLAPYNEQFF.

This chain links TRBV7-9 with TRBJ2-1; TRBD2 might be the D (6 bases). Per the germline V gene, CDR1 is SEHNR and CDR2 is FQNEAQ (reference sequence). The CDR3 is 14 residues long. Trimming removed 4 bases from V and 10 bases from J, with 17 bases in between. The DNA for the CDR3 is TGTGCCAGCAGCTACCCGGGAGCCTCGGGCGAGCAGTTCTTC. The encoded protein is CASSYPGASGEQFF.

The chain couples TRBV9 to TRBJ1-4; 7 bases match TRBD1. The CDR3 loop spans 14 amino acids. Germline trimming cut 4 bases from V and 8 bases from J; bases unmatched to any gene: 8. Germline V gene lookup returns CDR1 SGDLS and CDR2 YYNGEE. The CDR3 loop is CASSTSTGSEKLFF. The CDR3 DNA sequence: TGTGCCAGCAGCACATCGACAGGGTCCGAAAAACTGTTTTTT.

In its sample, this clone was seen a few times. The rearrangement links TRBV10-2 to TRBJ1-1, with a weak D call TRBD1 (5 bases). The ends were cut back, 7 bases at V and 4 bases at J, with 13 bases in the middle. The CDR3 length is 13 residues. CDR1 WSHSY and CDR2 SAAADI come from the germline V gene. The DNA for the CDR3 is TGCGCCAGCAAGGGACGGGAGGGCACTGAAGCTTTCTTT. Residues: CASKGREGTEAFF.

This chain uses TRBV6-5 with TRBJ2-7; 8 bases map to TRBD2. Germline CDR1 MNHEY, CDR2 SVGAGI. Trimming cost V 5 bases and J 4 bases; bases outside gene matches: 10. The length of the CDR3 is 15 residues. CDR3 region: CASSPPRGGGYEQYF. CDR3 in DNA: TGTGCCAGCAGTCCCCCGCGGGGCGGGGGGTACGAGCAGTACTTC.

The chain uses TRBV10-2 and TRBJ1-2, with TRBD1 identical over 7 bases. The CDR3 consists of 13 residues. CDR1 and CDR2 (germline): WSHSY, SAAADI. V lost 6 bases and J lost 3; bases outside the gene matches: 4. The CDR3 is CASSSGTDYGYTF. CDR3 bases: TGCGCCAGCAGCTCCGGGACAGACTATGGCTACACCTTC.

The gene calls are TRBV28 and TRBJ1-2, with 7 nucleotides matching TRBD1. Germline V CDR1 and CDR2: MDHEN, SYDVKM. The CDR3 runs 15 residues. The trim removed 6 bases at V and 2 bases at J, leaving 9 bases unmatched. Here the CDR3 reads CASRSTGVGNYGYTF. The CDR3, as DNA: TGTGCCAGCAGATCTACAGGGGTGGGAAACTATGGCTACACCTTC.

The chain is built from TRBV5-1 and TRBJ2-2; 12 bases agree with TRBD1. V shed 0 bases, J shed 7 bases, and the junction held 7 bases outside the gene matches. Germline V CDR1 and CDR2: SGHRS, YFSETQ. The CDR3 spans 17 residues. The CDR3 here is CASSLELGQGAFGELFF. The CDR3 region has the DNA TGCGCCAGCAGCTTGGAGCTGGGACAGGGGGCGTTCGGGGAGCTGTTTTTT. Combining the CDR3 with reference TRBV5-1 and TRBJ2-2 gives the whole variable domain KAGVTQTPRYLIKTRGQQVTLSCSPISGHRSVSWYQQTPGQGLQFLFEYFSETQRNKGNFPGRFSGRQFSNSRSEMNVSTLELGDSALYLCASSLELGQGAFGELFFGEGSRLTVL.

This clone was picked up a small number of times. The V and J genes are TRBV2 and TRBJ2-7, with 9 bases fitting TRBD2. Germline V CDR1 and CDR2: SNHLY, FYNNEI. The CDR3 is 14 residues long. V dropped 1 base and J dropped 4; count of bases not matched to a gene: 2. CDR3 amino acids: CASSEGAGGYEQYF. The CDR3 bases are TGTGCCAGCAGTGAAGGAGCGGGGGGATACGAGCAGTACTTC.

J is TRBJ1-5 and V is TRBV6-2 or TRBV6-3, with a tentative D call TRBD1 (6 bases). With 4 bases removed from V and 0 bases from J, the gap between germline ends came to 13 bases. The CDR3 spans 16 residues. Germline V gene lookup returns CDR1 MNHEY and CDR2 SVGEGT. CDR3 sequence reads: CASSWAGAVSNQPQHF. In nucleotides, the CDR3 is TGTGCCAGCAGTTGGGCAGGGGCCGTTAGCAATCAGCCCCAGCATTTT.

This clone was seen only a few times. The V and J genes are TRBV21-1 and TRBJ2-1; the tabulated D call, TRBD1, remains unverified against the DNA. TRBV21-1 is assigned pseudogene status. The CDR3 totals 15 residues. The CDR3 DNA follows: TGTGCCAGCAGCCCCGGGACAGGGGCCTACAATGAGCAGTTCTTC. This sequence encodes CASSPGTGAYNEQFF.

This chain uses TRBV19 with TRBJ2-5; 7 positions match TRBD1. CDR1 and CDR2 from the germline V gene are LNHDA and SQIVND (reference sequence). The CDR3 runs 13 residues. V trimming: 6 bases; J trimming: 5 bases; junction bases outside the gene matches: 6. CDR3 DNA: TGTGCCAGTAGGAGACAGGGCGGGGAGACCCAGTACTTC. Translated: CASRRQGGETQYF.

V is TRBV5-1 and J is TRBJ2-1, with TRBD2 matching over 15 bases. This CDR3 region has 16 residues. The germline gives CDR1 SGHRS, CDR2 YFSETQ. J lost 4 bases, V lost 4 bases, and 3 bases had no gene match. CDR3 sequence reads: CASSLGTSGGYNEQFF. The CDR3, as DNA: TGCGCCAGCAGCCTAGGGACTAGCGGGGGGTACAATGAGCAGTTCTTC. Full variable domain (outside the CDR3, taken from reference TRBV5-1 and TRBJ2-1): KAGVTQTPRYLIKTRGQQVTLSCSPISGHRSVSWYQQTPGQGLQFLFEYFSETQRNKGNFPGRFSGRQFSNSRSEMNVSTLELGDSALYLCASSLGTSGGYNEQFFGPGTRLTVL.

This clone was found a few times. The chain employs TRBV29-1 and TRBJ2-3, with 11 positions matching TRBD2. Germline V gene lookup returns CDR1 SQVTM and CDR2 ANQGSEA. The CDR3 spans 15 residues. Trimming at V came to 1 base and at J to 2 bases, leaving 2 bases not matched to a gene. DNA of the CDR3: TGCAGCGTTGAAGGACTAGCGGGACTCACAGATACGCAGTATTTT. Its protein is CSVEGLAGLTDTQYF.

There are a few counts of this clone. CDR3 residues: CASSPLGQKAFF. The CDR3 DNA is TGTGCCAGCAGCCCACTCGGACAGAAAGCTTTCTTT. V and J are TRBV6-5 and TRBJ1-1, with a possible D match to TRBD1 (6 bases). V gave up 6 bases and J gave up 9 bases, with 14 bases separating them. Germline V gene data show CDR1 as MNHEY and CDR2 as SVGAGI. This CDR3 spans 12 amino acids.

This chain links TRBV5-5 with TRBJ1-2, with D hard to call. The CDR3 covers 13 residues. Germline V CDR1 and CDR2: SGHKS, YYEKEE (reference sequence). V was cut by 2 bases and J by 4 bases, with 9 bases left in between. For the CDR3, the DNA is TGTGCCAGCAGCTTTACCGAGACCTATGGCTACACCTTC. Amino acid sequence: CASSFTETYGYTF.

This clone was observed a handful of times. V and J are TRBV29-1 and TRBJ2-4; D tentatively reads TRBD1 or TRBD2 (6 bases each). There are 15 residues in the CDR3. V shed 7 bases and J shed 3 bases, with 19 bases lying between them. Germline V gene lookup returns CDR1 SQVTM and CDR2 ANQGSEA. The CDR3 sequence is CSAGRSGADKNIQYF. In DNA, the CDR3 is TGCAGCGCCGGCCGGTCGGGGGCCGACAAAAACATTCAGTACTTC. The entire variable domain, with the rest obtained from reference TRBV29-1 and TRBJ2-4, is as follows: SAVISQKPSRDICQRGTSLTIQCQVDSQVTMMFWYRQQPGQSLTLIATANQGSEATYESGFVIDKFPISRPNLTFSTLTVSNMSPEDSSIYLCSAGRSGADKNIQYFGAGTRLSVL.

The rearrangement joins TRBV4-1 to TRBJ1-2, with 7 bases aligning to TRBD1. The CDR3 totals 15 residues. Germline CDR1 MGHRA, CDR2 YSYEKL. The trim removed 5 bases at V and 4 bases at J, leaving 10 bases unmatched. The CDR3 DNA follows: TGCGCCAGCAGCACCCAGACAGGGTCTGGCTATGGCTACACCTTC. Translated: CASSTQTGSGYGYTF.

The rearrangement uses TRBV2 and TRBJ1-2; 7 bases agree with TRBD1. V shed 6 bases and J 11 bases; nucleotides not matched to a gene: 15. The germline CDR1 and CDR2 sequences are SNHLY and FYNNEI. This CDR3 has 14 residues. The DNA for the CDR3 is TGTGCCAGCAGCCCTGAGGGGGCACCGGTAGGATACACCTTC. This encodes CASSPEGAPVGYTF. Full variable domain (remainder filled in from reference TRBV2 and TRBJ1-2): EPEVTQTPSHQVTQMGQEVILRCVPISNHLYFYWYRQILGQKVEFLVSFYNNEISEKSEIFDDQFSVERPDGSNFTLKIRSTKLEDSAMYFCASSPEGAPVGYTFGSGTRLTVV.